This T cell receptor beta chain derives from a study of CD8 T cells in ankylosing spondylitis. TCRdb independently ran MiXCR on the 5' RACE reads; one entry per CDR3 protein. The sample lists about 250,000 distinct CDR3 sequences; 7% to 10% were seen once. The sample was blood, either unsorted or a sorted T cell fraction (not recorded which). This TCR was sampled from a female donor with ankylosing spondylitis or in good health (not recorded which).

This CDR3 reads CASSPGRPSTDTQYF. The CDR3 nucleotides are TGCGCCAGCAGCCCGGGACGACCTAGCACAGATACGCAGTATTTT. This chain uses TRBV5-1 with TRBJ2-3; D possibly matches TRBD1 or TRBD2 (5 bases each). The CDR3 is made up of 15 amino acids. The ends were cut back, 4 bases at V and 0 bases at J, with 12 bases in the middle. Germline values: CDR1 SGHRS, CDR2 YFSETQ. The variable domain in full, with the rest retrieved from reference TRBV5-1 and TRBJ2-3, is KAGVTQTPRYLIKTRGQQVTLSCSPISGHRSVSWYQQTPGQGLQFLFEYFSETQRNKGNFPGRFSGRQFSNSRSEMNVSTLELGDSALYLCASSPGRPSTDTQYFGPGTRLTVL.